This T cell receptor (beta chain) comes out of a study of cytomegalovirus exposure and HLA in healthy donors. Study at large: Findings of an earlier analysis included roughly 110 million unique TCR beta sequences from 200 million or so T cells. Findings of the study overall: Accurate predictions that matched the HLA-A and HLA-B alleles of most subjects were reportedly made from TCR beta sequences.

Researchers ran the PCR with 60 Vbeta and 13 Jbeta primers. The table came from immunoSEQ multiplex PCR; TCRdb's copy has only in-frame clones and leaves some out. The sample shows roughly 100,000 clones, roughly a tenth of them seen only once. There are a few counts of this clone. Its antigen is unidentified. Sequencing was carried out using PBMCs. The TCR was taken from a man aged 40-50 years in good health and CMV-seropositive.

CDR3 sequence: CASSEAVASGRALGLTDTQYF. The CDR3 nucleotides read TGTGCCAGCAGTGAAGCGGTGGCTAGCGGGAGGGCCCTCGGCCTTACAGATACGCAGTATTTT. The chain links TRBV6-1 to TRBJ2-3; 12 bases agree with TRBD2. The CDR3 consists of 21 residues. With V trimmed by 0 bases and J by 3 bases, 16 bases remained unmatched. CDR1 is MNHNS and CDR2 is SASEGT in the germline V gene.